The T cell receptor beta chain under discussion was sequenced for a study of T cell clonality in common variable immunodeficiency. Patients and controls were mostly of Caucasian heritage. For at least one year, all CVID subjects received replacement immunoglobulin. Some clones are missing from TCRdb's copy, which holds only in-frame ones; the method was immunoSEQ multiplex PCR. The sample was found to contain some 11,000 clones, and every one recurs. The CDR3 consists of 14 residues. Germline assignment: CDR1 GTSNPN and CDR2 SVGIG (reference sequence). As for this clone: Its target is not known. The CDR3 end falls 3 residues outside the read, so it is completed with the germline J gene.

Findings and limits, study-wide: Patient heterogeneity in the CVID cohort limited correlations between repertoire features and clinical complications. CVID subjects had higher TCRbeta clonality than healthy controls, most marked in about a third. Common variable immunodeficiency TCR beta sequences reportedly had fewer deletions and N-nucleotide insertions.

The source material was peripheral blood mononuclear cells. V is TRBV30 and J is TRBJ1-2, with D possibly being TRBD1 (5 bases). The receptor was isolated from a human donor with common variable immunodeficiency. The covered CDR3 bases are TGTGCCTGGAGGACTGGGGGGGAGGGAAAGGGC. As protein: CAWRTGGEGKG. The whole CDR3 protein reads CAWRTGGEGKGYTF.